A single sample gave rise to the 12 T cell receptor beta chains below, sequenced in a study of CD8 T cells in ankylosing spondylitis. Findings and limits, study-wide: Ankylosing spondylitis blood appeared to be characterized by a TCR beta motif of eight or nine highly homologous variants.

These receptors have no identified antigens. Via MiXCR, TCRdb re-called the 5' RACE reads, giving one row per CDR3 protein. The data contain about 540,000 distinct CDR3 sequences, roughly 13% of them singletons. Sequencing was carried out using blood, either unsorted or a sorted T cell fraction (not recorded which). All receptors derive from a male donor with ankylosing spondylitis.

This clonotype was observed a handful of times. The rearrangement uses TRBV29-1 and TRBJ1-1; 9 bases fit TRBD1. V shed 6 bases, J shed 4 bases, and the junction held 9 bases outside the gene matches. The CDR3 contains 14 residues. Germline CDR1 is SQVTM and CDR2 is ANQGSEA. CDR3 protein: CSVKQGATSTEAFF. The CDR3 nucleotides are TGCAGCGTGAAACAGGGGGCGACGAGCACTGAAGCTTTCTTT. The variable domain in full, completed from reference TRBV29-1 and TRBJ1-1, reads SAVISQKPSRDICQRGTSLTIQCQVDSQVTMMFWYRQQPGQSLTLIATANQGSEATYESGFVIDKFPISRPNLTFSTLTVSNMSPEDSSIYLCSVKQGATSTEAFFGQGTRLTVV.

This clonotype was counted only a few times. The chain combines TRBV24-1 with TRBJ2-2, with 10 bases matching TRBD1. The CDR3 loop spans 17 amino acids. V shed 4 bases and J 5 bases; nucleotides not matched to a gene: 9. CDR1 is KGHDR, CDR2 SFDVKD, per germline. The CDR3 nucleotides are TGTGCCACCAGTGAACCTACGGGGACAGGGGAGACCGGGGAGCTGTTTTTT. Protein sequence: CATSEPTGTGETGELFF.

This clonotype was detected once. V and J are TRBV20-1 and TRBJ2-1; D is unclear. This CDR3 comprises 13 residues. Germline CDR1 reads DFQATT; CDR2 reads SNEGSKA (reference sequence). Between the trimmed V and J ends, which lost 0 bases and 7 bases, there was a span of 10 bases. The CDR3 loop is CSARDGKRNEQFF. The CDR3 DNA reads as TGCAGTGCTAGAGATGGGAAACGTAATGAGCAGTTCTTC.

This clonotype was found a few times. The chain employs TRBV3-1 and TRBJ2-7; D is ambiguous. The CDR3 is made up of 14 amino acids. Germline CDR1 is LGHDT and CDR2 is YNNKEL (reference sequence). V shed 4 bases and J shed 5 bases, with 15 bases lying between them. The CDR3: CASSRTEVPHEQYV. CDR3 sequence (DNA): TGTGCCAGCAGCCGGACCGAAGTCCCTCACGAGCAGTACGTC.

The chain has TRBV3-1 and TRBJ2-1; no clear D. Germline assignment: CDR1 LGHDT and CDR2 YNNKEL (reference sequence). CDR3 length: 16 amino acids. V was trimmed by 2 bases and J by 9 bases, leaving 20 bases between them. CDR3 nucleotides: TGTGCCAGCAGCCAAACTCAAAGGCATTTGTATGGTGAGCAGTTCTTC. Translating gives CASSQTQRHLYGEQFF.

The V call is TRBV4-1, the J call TRBJ1-5; no reliable D call. This CDR3 spans 16 amino acids. V lost 3 bases and J lost 0, with 12 bases in between. Looked up from germline, CDR1 is MGHRA and CDR2 is YSYEKL. The DNA for the CDR3 is TGCGCCAGCAGCCATCCGGGCCGAACTAGCAATCAGCCCCAGCATTTT. This gives the protein CASSHPGRTSNQPQHF.

V and J are TRBV20-1 and TRBJ2-1; perhaps D is TRBD1 or TRBD2 (5 bases each). The CDR3 is 16 amino acids. The ends were cut back, 6 bases at V and 4 bases at J, with 22 bases in the middle. Germline lookup yields CDR1 DFQATT and CDR2 SNEGSKA (reference sequence). This chain's CDR3 is CSATRGRAAVYNEQFF. The CDR3 region has the DNA TGCAGTGCCACCCGGGGCCGGGCAGCGGTTTACAATGAGCAGTTCTTC.

The chain couples TRBV3-1 to TRBJ2-3; TRBD2 matches at 11 bases. Germline-derived CDR1 and CDR2 are LGHDT and YNNKEL (reference sequence). J was trimmed by 3 bases and V by 0 bases; bases with no gene match: 5. The CDR3 loop spans 17 amino acids. CDR3 in DNA: TGTGCCAGCAGCCAAGACCCTAGCGGGAGGAGGACAGATACGCAGTATTTT. Translated, it gives CASSQDPSGRRTDTQYF.

This clonotype was seen only a few times. V gene TRBV7-2 combines with J gene TRBJ2-7; D is uncertain. There are 9 residues in the CDR3. V gave up 8 bases and J gave up 5 bases, with 4 bases separating them. Per germline, CDR1 SGHTA and CDR2 FQGNSA. The CDR3 nucleotides are TGTGCCAGCCCCGACGAGCAGTACTTC. It codes for CASPDEQYF.

This chain uses TRBV20-1 with TRBJ2-1, with D unresolved. This CDR3 is 12 amino acids long. The germline gives CDR1 DFQATT, CDR2 SNEGSKA (reference sequence). The ends were cut back, 3 bases at V and 8 bases at J, with 11 bases in the middle. CDR3: CSARDQVDEQFF. CDR3 nucleotides: TGCAGTGCTAGGGACCAGGTTGATGAGCAGTTCTTC.

The sample holds a few counts of this clonotype. The CDR3 spells CASSLRSTYEQYF. The CDR3 DNA is TGCGCCAGCAGCTTGCGGAGCACCTACGAGCAGTACTTC. The chain has TRBV5-1 and TRBJ2-7; no clear D. This CDR3 is built from 13 residues. Germline V gene lookup returns CDR1 SGHRS and CDR2 YFSETQ. V was trimmed by 1 base and J by 2 bases, leaving 7 bases between them.

This clonotype was recorded a few times. The V call is TRBV30, the J call TRBJ2-3; D gene uncertain. V lost 0 bases to trimming and J lost 5 bases, with 12 bases between them. The CDR3 runs 14 residues. Per germline, CDR1 GTSNPN and CDR2 SVGIG (reference sequence). CDR3 region: CAWSVNLAGDTQYF. The CDR3 bases are TGTGCCTGGAGTGTAAATCTGGCAGGAGATACGCAGTATTTT. Using reference TRBV30 and TRBJ2-3 for the parts outside the CDR3, the full variable domain is SQTIHQWPATLVQPVGSPLSLECTVEGTSNPNLYWYRQAAGRGLQLLFYSVGIGQISSEVPQNLSASRPQDRQFILSSKKLLLSDSGFYLCAWSVNLAGDTQYFGPGTRLTVL.